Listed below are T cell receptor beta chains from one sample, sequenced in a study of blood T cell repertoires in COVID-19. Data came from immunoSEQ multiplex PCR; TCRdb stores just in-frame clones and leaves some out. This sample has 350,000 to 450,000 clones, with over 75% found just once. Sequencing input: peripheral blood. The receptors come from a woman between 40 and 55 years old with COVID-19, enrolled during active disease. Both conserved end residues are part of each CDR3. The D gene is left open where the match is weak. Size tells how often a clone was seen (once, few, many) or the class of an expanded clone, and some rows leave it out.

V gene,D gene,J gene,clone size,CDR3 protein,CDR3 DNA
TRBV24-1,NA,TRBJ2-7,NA,CATSSLRGLSIPYEQYF,TGTGCCACCAGTTCGTTAAGGGGACTGAGTATCCCCTACGAGCAGTACTTC
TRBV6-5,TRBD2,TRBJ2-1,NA,CASKPGLAFNEQFF,TGTGCCAGCAAGCCGGGACTAGCTTTCAATGAGCAGTTCTTC
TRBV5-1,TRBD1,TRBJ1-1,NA,CASYETGSTEAFF,TGCGCCAGCTATGAGACAGGGAGCACTGAAGCTTTCTTT
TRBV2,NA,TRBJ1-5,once,CASSAQEGQPQHF,TGTGCCAGCAGTGCGCAGGAAGGTCAGCCCCAGCATTTT
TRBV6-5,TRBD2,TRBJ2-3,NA,CASSYTSGLGTDTQYF,TGTGCCAGCAGTTACACCTCGGGACTAGGCACAGATACGCAGTATTTT
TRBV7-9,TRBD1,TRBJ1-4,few,CASSLTGSNEKLFF,TGTGCCAGCAGCCTGACAGGGTCTAATGAAAAACTGTTTTTT
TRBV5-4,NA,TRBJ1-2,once,CASSFGQTNYGYTF,TGTGCCAGCAGTTTCGGACAGACGAACTATGGCTACACCTTC
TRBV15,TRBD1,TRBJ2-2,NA,CATSRGMTGTLINTGELFF,TGTGCCACCAGCAGAGGCATGACAGGGACCCTTATCAACACCGGGGAGCTGTTTTTT
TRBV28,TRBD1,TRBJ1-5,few,CASGNRGQGGSQPQHF,TGTGCCAGCGGTAACCGTGGACAGGGAGGGAGTCAGCCCCAGCATTTT
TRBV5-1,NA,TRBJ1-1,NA,CASSFGSGKAGDTEAFF,TGCGCCAGCAGCTTTGGTTCAGGAAAGGCCGGGGACACTGAAGCTTTCTTT
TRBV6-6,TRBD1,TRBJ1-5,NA,CASSFDRGNQPQHF,TGTGCCAGCAGTTTCGACAGGGGCAATCAGCCCCAGCATTTT
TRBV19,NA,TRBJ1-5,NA,CASSSFGTIGNQPQHF,TGTGCCAGTAGTTCGTTCGGGACTATTGGCAATCAGCCCCAGCATTTT
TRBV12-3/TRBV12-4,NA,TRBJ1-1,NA,CASTAGGLAEAFF,TGTGCCAGCACGGCGGGGGGCCTCGCTGAAGCTTTCTTT
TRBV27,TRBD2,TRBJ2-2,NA,CASSLAGSEGELFF,TGTGCCAGCAGTCTAGCGGGGAGTGAAGGGGAGCTGTTTTTT
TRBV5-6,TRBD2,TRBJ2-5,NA,CASSFQRGAETQYF,TGTGCCAGCAGCTTTCAGCGGGGGGCAGAGACCCAGTACTTC
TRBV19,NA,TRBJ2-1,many,CASSIGQSSYNEQFF,TGTGCCAGTAGTATTGGGCAGAGCTCCTACAATGAGCAGTTCTTC
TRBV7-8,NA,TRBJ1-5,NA,CASSLDPQGLGQPQHF,TGTGCCAGCAGCTTAGACCCACAGGGTCTAGGTCAGCCCCAGCATTTT
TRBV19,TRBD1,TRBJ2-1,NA,CASTPAPGTGYYNEQFF,TGTGCCAGTACCCCCGCCCCCGGGACAGGGTATTACAATGAGCAGTTCTTC
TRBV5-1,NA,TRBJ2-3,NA,CASSLSEDVTSSTDTQYF,TGCGCCAGCAGCTTATCGGAGGATGTCACCTCTAGCACAGATACGCAGTATTTT
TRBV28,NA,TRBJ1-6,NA,CASSSPGEGNSPLHF,TGTGCCAGCAGTTCCCCCGGGGAGGGGAATTCACCCCTCCACTTT
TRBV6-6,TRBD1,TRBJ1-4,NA,CASRIRQGAEKLFF,TGTGCCAGCAGGATAAGACAGGGGGCTGAAAAACTGTTTTTT
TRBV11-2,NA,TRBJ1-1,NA,CASSPERVAGEAFF,TGTGCCAGCAGCCCCGAACGGGTGGCGGGGGAAGCTTTCTTT
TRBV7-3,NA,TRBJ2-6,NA,CASSLIASGANVLTF,TGTGCCAGCAGCCTTATAGCGTCTGGGGCCAACGTCCTGACTTTC
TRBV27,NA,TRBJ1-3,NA,CASSLQWAGGNTIYF,TGTGCCAGCAGTCTACAGTGGGCCGGTGGAAACACCATATATTTT
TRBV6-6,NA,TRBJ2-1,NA,CASSGLQGNNEQFF,TGTGCCAGCAGTGGATTGCAGGGGAACAATGAGCAGTTCTTC
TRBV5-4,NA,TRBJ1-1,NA,CASRNTQGRVNTEAFF,TGTGCCAGCAGGAACACACAGGGAAGGGTGAACACTGAAGCTTTCTTT
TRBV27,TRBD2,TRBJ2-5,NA,CASSLGLAGTQYF,TGTGCCAGCAGTTTAGGACTAGCAGGTACCCAGTACTTC
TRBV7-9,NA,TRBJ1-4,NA,CASSLVLGQNEKLFF,TGTGCCAGCAGCTTAGTGCTGGGCCAAAATGAAAAACTGTTTTTT
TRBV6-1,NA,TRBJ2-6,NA,CASSELTGANVLTF,TGTGCCAGCAGTGAGCTAACTGGGGCCAACGTCCTGACTTTC
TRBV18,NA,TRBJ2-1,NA,CASSPRGASYNEQFF,TGTGCCAGCTCACCTCGGGGGGCCTCCTACAATGAGCAGTTCTTC
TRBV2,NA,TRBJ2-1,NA,CASSDGRGDEQFF,TGTGCCAGCAGTGACGGGCGCGGGGATGAGCAGTTCTTC
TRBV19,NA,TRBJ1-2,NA,CASSIGEGWLEGYGYTF,TGTGCCAGTAGTATTGGGGAGGGATGGCTGGAAGGCTATGGCTACACCTTC
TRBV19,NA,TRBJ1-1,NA,CASSILENTEAFF,TGTGCCAGTAGTATACTAGAAAACACTGAAGCTTTCTTT
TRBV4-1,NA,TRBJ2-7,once,CASSPPGYEQYF,TGCGCCAGCAGCCCTCCCGGGTACGAGCAGTACTTC
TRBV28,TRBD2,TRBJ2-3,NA,CASSFFPTSGRAVTQYF,TGTGCCAGCAGTTTCTTTCCCACTAGCGGGAGGGCCGTTACGCAGTATTTT
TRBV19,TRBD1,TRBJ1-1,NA,CASSITGGSRAFF,TGTGCCAGTAGTATAACAGGGGGATCCAGAGCTTTCTTT
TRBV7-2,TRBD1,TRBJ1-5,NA,CASSLVRTGGEQPQHF,TGTGCCAGCAGCTTAGTCCGAACAGGGGGCGAGCAGCCCCAGCATTTT
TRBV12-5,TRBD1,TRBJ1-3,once,CASGGDREGNTIYF,TGTGCTAGTGGGGGGGACAGGGAAGGAAACACCATATATTTT
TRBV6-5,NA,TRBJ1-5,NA,CASSYSAAPRDQPQHF,TGTGCCAGCAGTTACTCGGCGGCCCCACGGGATCAGCCCCAGCATTTT
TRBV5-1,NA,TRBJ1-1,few,CASSLKQNTEAFF,TGCGCCAGCAGCTTAAAACAGAACACTGAAGCTTTCTTT
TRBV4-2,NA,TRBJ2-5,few,CASSQGGGGSQQETQYF,TGTGCCAGCAGCCAAGGGGGAGGCGGGTCCCAGCAAGAGACCCAGTACTTC
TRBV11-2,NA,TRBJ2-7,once,CASSFTGTEPYEQYF,TGTGCCAGCAGCTTTACCGGGACTGAACCCTACGAGCAGTACTTC
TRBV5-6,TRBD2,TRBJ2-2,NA,CASSGGLAGDTGELFF,TGTGCCAGCAGCGGCGGACTAGCGGGGGACACCGGGGAGCTGTTTTTT